The 13 T cell receptor beta chains reported below all come from one sample, sequenced in a study of blood T cell repertoires in COVID-19. Some clones are missing from TCRdb's copy, which holds only in-frame ones; the method was immunoSEQ multiplex PCR. The repertoire holds about 150,000 clones, with roughly four fifths as singletons. Material for sequencing was PBMCs or T cells enriched from blood (not recorded which). Receptors were obtained from a man aged 50-59 years who had recovered from COVID-19.

V gene TRBV29-1 combines with J gene TRBJ1-5, with TRBD1 matching over 10 bases. The CDR3 covers 14 residues. After removal of 2 bases from V and 7 bases from J, the junction contained 5 bases not matched to a gene. Germline loops: CDR1 SQVTM, CDR2 ANQGSEA. The CDR3 spells CSVELDRGYQPQHF. In DNA form, the CDR3 reads TGCAGCGTTGAACTGGACAGGGGGTACCAGCCCCAGCATTTT.

The chain recombines TRBV4-1 with TRBJ1-4, with D unresolved. The CDR3 has 12 amino acids. Between the trimmed V and J ends, which lost 1 base and 7 bases, there was a span of 4 bases. Germline V lookup: CDR1 MGHRA, CDR2 YSYEKL. The CDR3 reads CASSQVLEKLFF. The CDR3 DNA reads as TGCGCCAGCAGCCAAGTCCTTGAAAAACTGTTTTTT.

The rearrangement joins TRBV28 to TRBJ2-2; D uncertain. Deletions cut 8 bases from V and 6 bases from J, with 10 bases between. This CDR3 has 12 residues. Germline lookup yields CDR1 MDHEN and CDR2 SYDVKM. CDR3 nucleotide sequence: TGTGCCAGCCTCGGTTACGCCGGGGAGCTGTTTTTT. Translating it yields CASLGYAGELFF.

The CDR3 DNA reads as TGTGCCAGCAGCGCACAGGGAGGGGCGAACACTGAAGCTTTCTTT. Translating gives CASSAQGGANTEAFF. The V call is TRBV7-8, the J call TRBJ1-1, with D possibly TRBD1 on 6 matching bases. The V gene lost 5 bases and the J gene lost 1 base, with 14 bases spanning the gap. Germline CDR1 reads SGHVS; CDR2 reads FQNEAQ. There are 15 residues in the CDR3.

The V call is TRBV9, the J call TRBJ2-1; the D gene is possibly TRBD1 (5 bases). Trimming removed 0 bases from V and 0 bases from J, with 16 bases in between. There are 18 residues in the CDR3. In germline, CDR1 is SGDLS, CDR2 YYNGEE. CDR3 bases: TGTGCCAGCAGCGTAGATGTAGGGGTGGCGAGCTCCTACAATGAGCAGTTCTTC. It is translated as CASSVDVGVASSYNEQFF.

The genes are TRBV5-4 and TRBJ2-7, with 7 bases fitting TRBD1. The CDR3 is 14 amino acids. Germline CDR1 is SGHNT and CDR2 is YYREEE (reference sequence). V was pared by 0 bases and J by 3 bases, with 3 bases of the junction left unmatched. The CDR3 loop is CASSLEGGDYEQYF. CDR3 in DNA: TGTGCCAGCAGCTTGGAAGGGGGCGACTACGAGCAGTACTTC.

The sample holds one count of this clone. The gene calls are TRBV11-1 and TRBJ1-1, with D unclear. V dropped 5 bases and J dropped 0 bases, with 7 bases sitting between them. The CDR3 covers 13 residues. Looked up from germline, CDR1 is SGHAT and CDR2 is FQDESV (reference sequence). CDR3 region: CASSPHMNTEAFF. CDR3 coding DNA: TGTGCCAGCAGCCCCCACATGAACACTGAAGCTTTCTTT.

This chain connects TRBV29-1 to TRBJ1-2; D is uncertain. Germline V gene data show CDR1 as SQVTM and CDR2 as ANQGSEA. The CDR3 has 15 amino acids. Trimming cost V 7 bases and J 4 bases, with 22 bases left between them. The CDR3: CSAGPAELWSYGYTF. The DNA for the CDR3 is TGCAGCGCCGGCCCTGCGGAGCTATGGAGCTATGGCTACACCTTC.

V and J are TRBV28 and TRBJ1-4; 9 bases line up with TRBD1. The CDR3 length is 14 residues. The V gene end was trimmed by 6 bases and the J gene end by 8 bases; junction bases not matched to a gene: 7. CDR1 MDHEN and CDR2 SYDVKM come from the germline V gene. In nucleotides, the CDR3 is TGTGCCAGCAGGGGGACAGGGACGTTGGAAAAACTGTTTTTT. The encoded protein is CASRGTGTLEKLFF.

The CDR3: CASSQDGTSGGSYEQYF. CDR3 coding DNA: TGTGCCAGCAGCCAAGATGGGACTAGCGGGGGGTCCTACGAGCAGTACTTC. This chain joins TRBV4-2 and TRBJ2-7, with 15 bases fitting TRBD2. Germline CDR1 is LGHNA and CDR2 is YNFKEQ. V shed 0 bases, J shed 1 base, and the junction held 1 base outside the gene matches. The length of the CDR3 is 17 residues.

This clone was picked up many times. The chain employs TRBV15 and TRBJ2-3, with TRBD1 matching 7 bases. Germline V lookup: CDR1 LNHNV, CDR2 YYDKDF (reference sequence). V shed 5 bases and J 4 bases; nucleotides not matched to a gene: 12. This CDR3 is 16 amino acids long. CDR3 loop: CATSGQTGMGPDTQYF. As DNA, the CDR3 is TGTGCCACCAGCGGTCAGACAGGGATGGGCCCAGATACGCAGTATTTT.

The genes are TRBV5-1 and TRBJ1-4; 11 bases align to TRBD1. The germline gives CDR1 SGHRS, CDR2 YFSETQ. This CDR3 is built from 15 residues. J was trimmed by 7 bases and V by 2 bases; bases with no gene match: 4. The CDR3 DNA is TGCGCCAGCAGCTTATCGGGGACAGGGGGTGAAAAACTGTTTTTT. Amino acid sequence: CASSLSGTGGEKLFF. Filled out from reference TRBV5-1 and TRBJ1-4, the complete variable domain reads KAGVTQTPRYLIKTRGQQVTLSCSPISGHRSVSWYQQTPGQGLQFLFEYFSETQRNKGNFPGRFSGRQFSNSRSEMNVSTLELGDSALYLCASSLSGTGGEKLFFGSGTQLSVL.

A single count supports this clone. The gene calls are TRBV4-1 and TRBJ2-1; TRBD2 matches at 7 bases. Trimming removed 8 bases from V and 4 bases from J; junction bases left unmatched: 14. Germline assignment: CDR1 MGHRA and CDR2 YSYEKL. The CDR3 sequence is 16 residues long. The CDR3 DNA is TGCGCCAGCCGACAAGAGCGGGGCGCCGAATACAATGAGCAGTTCTTC. Translation: CASRQERGAEYNEQFF.